Below, 4 T cell receptor beta chains from the same sample are listed, as sequenced in a study of cytomegalovirus exposure and HLA in healthy donors. Sequenced by immunoSEQ multiplex PCR; TCRdb stores in-frame clones only, minus some. This sample has around 130,000 clones, with 85% found just once. The sequenced sample was PBMCs. These receptors all come from a woman between 25 and 40 years old in good health and CMV-seronegative.

The chain joins TRBV18 to TRBJ1-5; D possibly corresponds to TRBD1 (5 bases). The CDR3 has 17 amino acids. The V end lost 4 bases, the J end lost 1 base, and 17 bases lay between the germline ends. Per germline, CDR1 KGHSH and CDR2 LQKENI. CDR3 protein: CASSRGGDLRSNQPQHF. CDR3 bases: TGTGCCAGCTCACGGGGGGGGGACCTAAGGAGCAATCAGCCCCAGCATTTT.

This rearrangement joins TRBV30 to TRBJ1-6; D is uncertain. The CDR3 is 12 amino acids. Germline-derived CDR1 and CDR2 are GTSNPN and SVGIG (reference sequence). V lost 3 bases, J lost 7 bases, and 7 bases lay in between. In DNA, the CDR3 is TGTGCCTGGAGCTCAGGAAATTCACCCCTCCACTTT. This encodes CAWSSGNSPLHF.

The chain combines TRBV7-9 with TRBJ2-2, with D perhaps TRBD1 (6 bases). Germline V lookup: CDR1 SEHNR, CDR2 FQNEAQ (reference sequence). CDR3 length: 15 amino acids. V was trimmed by 2 bases and J by 5 bases, leaving 12 bases between them. Here the CDR3 DNA reads TGTGCCAGCAGCTTAATGAGTCAGGGGACCGGGGAGCTGTTTTTT. As protein: CASSLMSQGTGELFF. The full variable domain, its missing parts supplied by reference TRBV7-9 and TRBJ2-2, is DTGVSQNPRHKITKRGQNVTFRCDPISEHNRLYWYRQTLGQGPEFLTYFQNEAQLEKSRLLSDRFSAERPKGSFSTLEIQRTEQGDSAMYLCASSLMSQGTGELFFGEGSRLTVL.

J is TRBJ2-7 and V is TRBV13; 8 nucleotides match TRBD1. Per germline, CDR1 PRHDT and CDR2 FYEKMQ (reference sequence). The CDR3 spans 13 residues. V dropped 8 bases and J dropped 3; count of bases not matched to a gene: 6. CDR3: CASLTGVFYEQYF. The CDR3 nucleotides are TGTGCCAGCCTGACAGGGGTTTTCTACGAGCAGTACTTC.